This entry lists 26 T cell receptor beta chains sequenced from one sample in a study of beta chain features in type 1 diabetes. Isolated RNA was reverse transcribed in full, so expressed TCRB transcripts were sequenced. Here immunoSEQ multiplex PCR was the method, and the copy in TCRdb shows in-frame clones only, minus some. The sample records 450,000 to 550,000 clones, 30% being singletons. The sequencing sample was made of naive CD4+ T cells from blood. The receptors derive from a man aged 18 to 30 in good health.

V is TRBV30 and J is TRBJ1-1; D may be TRBD1 (5 bases). CDR1 is GTSNPN, CDR2 SVGIG, per germline (reference sequence). This CDR3 spans 16 amino acids. Trimming shortened V by 7 bases and J by 4 bases, and 25 bases separated the two germline ends. CDR3 region: CAFVRDPPWSGTEAFF. The CDR3 DNA reads as TGTGCCTTCGTGCGGGACCCCCCCTGGTCCGGCACTGAAGCTTTCTTT.

A few counts support this clone. This rearrangement joins TRBV27 to TRBJ2-7, with a weak D call TRBD2 (6 bases). V shed 5 bases and J shed 4 bases, with 15 bases lying between them. The CDR3 loop spans 14 amino acids. Germline CDR1 and CDR2: MNHEY and SMNVEV (reference sequence). The CDR3 reads CASSPTLGLYEQYF. CDR3 DNA sequence: TGTGCCAGCAGTCCTACCCTGGGACTTTACGAGCAGTACTTC.

This clone has more than one count but fewer than ten. DNA of the CDR3: TGCGCCAGCAGCCAAGGTTTGAAGCTAGCGGGAGGGGGCAATGAGCAGTTCTTC. This codes for CASSQGLKLAGGGNEQFF. The chain employs TRBV4-3 and TRBJ2-1; 12 bases align to TRBD2. The V gene's germline CDR1 is LGHNA and CDR2 YSLEER. This CDR3 has 18 amino acids. The ends lost 1 base at V and 6 bases at J; junction bases unmatched: 10.

This clone was counted a few times. The same CDR3 also results from other DNA sequences found in this sample. The rearrangement uses TRBV29-1 and TRBJ1-1, with D hard to call. The CDR3 length is 13 residues. Per germline, CDR1 SQVTM and CDR2 ANQGSEA. V lost 1 base and J 4 bases, leaving 10 bases between the germline ends. The CDR3 here is CSVEGRGGTEAFF. The CDR3, as DNA: TGCAGCGTTGAAGGGCGGGGAGGCACTGAAGCTTTCTTT.

The chain has TRBV5-4 and TRBJ2-1; 9 bases fit TRBD2. The CDR3 length is 15 residues. The V gene's germline CDR1 is SGHNT and CDR2 YYREEE (reference sequence). V lost 2 bases and J lost 5; bases outside the gene matches: 5. This CDR3 reads CASSLKIAGDNEQFF. The CDR3 DNA follows: TGTGCCAGCAGCTTAAAAATAGCGGGAGACAATGAGCAGTTCTTC. The whole variable domain, remainder taken from reference TRBV5-4 and TRBJ2-1, is ETGVTQSPTHLIKTRGQQVTLRCSSQSGHNTVSWYQQALGQGPQFIFQYYREEENGRGNFPPRFSGLQFPNYSSELNVNALELDDSALYLCASSLKIAGDNEQFFGPGTRLTVL.

The count of this clone is one. The V and J genes are TRBV10-3 and TRBJ2-3; 9 nucleotides line up with TRBD2. V lost 4 bases to trimming and J lost 5 bases; unmatched junction nucleotides: 10. This CDR3 contains 16 residues. In germline, CDR1 is ENHRY, CDR2 SYGVKD. The CDR3, as DNA: TGTGCCATCAGTGCCGGCGAGCGGGAGGTTGTAGATACGCAGTATTTT. Translating it yields CAISAGEREVVDTQYF.

The chain uses TRBV7-9 and TRBJ2-1; D ambiguous. The V gene lost 0 bases and the J gene lost 0 bases, with 6 bases spanning the gap. The length of the CDR3 is 15 residues. Germline CDR1 SEHNR, CDR2 FQNEAQ (reference sequence). CDR3 loop: CASSLAVSSYNEQFF. The CDR3 region has the DNA TGTGCCAGCAGCTTAGCCGTTAGCTCCTACAATGAGCAGTTCTTC.

This clone was observed a handful of times. V gene TRBV7-8 combines with J gene TRBJ2-2; the D gene is possibly TRBD1 (5 bases). The germline V gene encodes CDR1 SGHVS and CDR2 FQNEAQ. V was cut by 3 bases and J by 4 bases, with 15 bases left in between. The CDR3 has 16 amino acids. CDR3 residues: CASSFPSGSSTGELFF. The DNA for the CDR3 is TGTGCCAGCAGCTTCCCCTCAGGGTCGAGCACCGGGGAGCTGTTTTTT.

This clone was counted only a few times. The chain combines TRBV10-3 with TRBJ2-5; either TRBD1 or TRBD2 may fit D (5 bases each). Germline V CDR1 and CDR2: ENHRY, SYGVKD. The CDR3 runs 13 residues. V lost 7 bases and J 0 bases, leaving 9 bases between the germline ends. The CDR3 region is CAITGAYQETQYF. CDR3 bases: TGTGCCATCACCGGGGCTTACCAAGAGACCCAGTACTTC.

The chain couples TRBV5-1 to TRBJ2-3; 7 nucleotides align to TRBD2. This CDR3 has 15 amino acids. The V gene end was trimmed by 3 bases and the J gene end by 2 bases; junction bases not matched to a gene: 6. Germline V gene lookup returns CDR1 SGHRS and CDR2 YFSETQ. The CDR3 nucleotides are TGCGCCAGCAGCTCAAGCGGGGCCGACACAGATACGCAGTATTTT. Its protein is CASSSSGADTDTQYF.

This clone was observed a few times. Different DNA sequences within this sample yield the same CDR3. V is TRBV29-1 and J is TRBJ2-7, with D possibly being TRBD2 (5 bases). The germline CDR1 and CDR2 sequences are SQVTM and ANQGSEA. There are 12 residues in the CDR3. Trimming removed 4 bases at V and 4 bases at J, with 11 bases between. The CDR3 DNA follows: TGCAGCGTTGGGCCCAGCGGATACGAGCAGTACTTC. Protein product: CSVGPSGYEQYF.

A few counts support this clone. The chain joins TRBV2 to TRBJ2-1; D unclear. Germline values: CDR1 SNHLY, CDR2 FYNNEI. This CDR3 comprises 13 residues. Deletions cut 2 bases from V and 6 bases from J, with 8 bases between. The CDR3 DNA reads TGTGCCAGCAGTGAACCCCTGTTCAATGAGCAGTTCTTC. It translates to CASSEPLFNEQFF.

CDR3 bases: TGTGCCATCACCCGGGACCAATACAATGAGCAGTTCTTC. The encoded protein is CAITRDQYNEQFF. This chain uses TRBV10-3 with TRBJ2-1, with D perhaps TRBD1 or TRBD2 (5 bases each). V was clipped by 7 bases and J by 4 bases, with 11 bases between them. The germline V gene has CDR1 ENHRY and CDR2 SYGVKD. The CDR3 consists of 13 residues.

This clone was observed a few times. The germline gene is not matched at one end of the junction; a read error may be the cause. This chain links TRBV15 with TRBJ2-7; no clear D gene. This CDR3 contains 8 residues. CDR1 LNHNV and CDR2 YYDKDF come from the germline V gene (reference sequence). The CDR3 DNA is TGTGCCACCAGCTTCACCCCCTTC. Translation: CATSFTPF.

This clone has a handful of counts. The chain recombines TRBV28 with TRBJ1-2; weak D call: TRBD1 (6 bases). Trimming stripped 7 bases from V and 2 bases from J, with 8 bases between. Germline-derived CDR1 and CDR2 are MDHEN and SYDVKM. The CDR3 has 12 residues. The CDR3 loop is CASKRGNYGYTF. CDR3 sequence (DNA): TGTGCCAGCAAGAGGGGGAACTATGGCTACACCTTC.

V and J are TRBV4-3 and TRBJ1-5; TRBD1 matches at 10 bases. With V trimmed by 0 bases and J by 0 bases, 2 bases remained unmatched. The CDR3 has 17 amino acids. Germline CDR1 is LGHNA and CDR2 is YSLEER. This CDR3 is CASSQEWDRGSNQPQHF. The CDR3 DNA sequence: TGCGCCAGCAGCCAAGAATGGGACAGGGGTAGCAATCAGCCCCAGCATTTT.

The rearrangement joins TRBV5-1 to TRBJ2-1, with D tentatively TRBD1 (5 bases). The CDR3 has 12 residues. CDR1 is SGHRS, CDR2 YFSETQ, per germline. V was cut by 1 base and J by 7 bases, with 6 bases left in between. CDR3 protein: CASSLNRNEQFF. CDR3 bases: TGCGCCAGCAGCTTGAACAGGAATGAGCAGTTCTTC.

Only a few counts were recorded for this clone. The rearrangement uses TRBV18 and TRBJ2-5, with D possibly being TRBD1 or TRBD2 (5 bases each). Germline values: CDR1 KGHSH, CDR2 LQKENI. V lost 3 bases and J lost 2, with 13 bases in between. The CDR3 covers 15 residues. CDR3 nucleotide sequence: TGTGCCAGCTCACCGATAGGGACGGAACAAGAGACCCAGTACTTC. As protein: CASSPIGTEQETQYF.

The V and J genes are TRBV5-4 and TRBJ2-1; D may be TRBD2 (5 bases). Per germline, CDR1 SGHNT and CDR2 YYREEE (reference sequence). V lost 2 bases, J lost 5 bases, and 20 bases lay in between. This CDR3 is 17 amino acids long. The CDR3 protein is CASSFYGGWNRDNEQFF. The DNA for the CDR3 is TGTGCCAGCAGCTTTTACGGAGGATGGAACCGTGACAATGAGCAGTTCTTC.

The chain has TRBV29-1 and TRBJ2-7; 9 bases are a match to TRBD2. This CDR3 is built from 16 residues. The germline V gene encodes CDR1 SQVTM and CDR2 ANQGSEA. V was clipped by 0 bases and J by 0 bases; unmatched bases: 6. CDR3 DNA sequence: TGCAGCGTTGAAGAAGGGAGCGGGGGGCGCTCCTACGAGCAGTACTTC. This translates into CSVEEGSGGRSYEQYF.

This clone appeared a few times. The CDR3 nucleotides read TGTGCCAGTAGTCGGGACCGGGATGCCCAGTACTTC. It is translated as CASSRDRDAQYF. The chain joins TRBV19 to TRBJ2-5; D is perhaps TRBD1 or TRBD2 (5 bases each). This CDR3 contains 12 residues. CDR1 and CDR2 from the germline V gene are LNHDA and SQIVND (reference sequence). V gave up 5 bases and J gave up 9 bases, with 13 bases separating them.

The genes are TRBV7-2 and TRBJ2-1, with 15 bases fitting TRBD2. The germline V gene encodes CDR1 SGHTA and CDR2 FQGNSA. CDR3 length: 16 residues. The ends lost 5 bases at V and 6 bases at J; junction bases unmatched: 5. The CDR3, as DNA: TGTGCCAGCAGCAAGGGACTAGCGGGAGGAGGCAATGAGCAGTTCTTC. Translating gives CASSKGLAGGGNEQFF.

This rearrangement joins TRBV2 to TRBJ2-1; 16 bases agree with TRBD2. The CDR3 has 18 residues. J was trimmed by 1 base and V by 7 bases; bases with no gene match: 7. The germline CDR1 and CDR2 sequences are SNHLY and FYNNEI. CDR3: CASTPGLAGGKSYNEQFF. The CDR3 nucleotides read TGTGCCAGCACTCCGGGACTAGCGGGAGGGAAGTCCTACAATGAGCAGTTCTTC.

The chain couples TRBV19 to TRBJ2-7, with 9 bases fitting TRBD2. Germline-derived CDR1 and CDR2 are LNHDA and SQIVND (reference sequence). The length of the CDR3 is 15 residues. The ends lost 5 bases at V and 0 bases at J; junction bases unmatched: 5. The CDR3 region is CASSHRLADSYEQYF. The CDR3 DNA reads as TGTGCCAGTAGTCACCGACTAGCGGACTCCTACGAGCAGTACTTC.

Concerning this clone: Distinct nucleotide sequences in the sample also encode this CDR3. The chain uses TRBV30 and TRBJ2-6; perhaps TRBD1 as D (5 bases). Germline loops: CDR1 GTSNPN, CDR2 SVGIG (reference sequence). Trimming took off 0 bases at V and 0 bases at J, with 6 bases between the two ends. This CDR3 contains 15 residues. The CDR3 is CAWSVGLSGANVLTF. The CDR3 DNA follows: TGTGCCTGGAGTGTGGGGCTCTCTGGGGCCAACGTCCTGACTTTC.

The V and J genes are TRBV15 and TRBJ2-1, with a weak D call TRBD2 (5 bases). V was pared by 1 base and J by 2 bases, with 15 bases between. Germline V gene lookup returns CDR1 LNHNV and CDR2 YYDKDF (reference sequence). The length of the CDR3 is 17 residues. The CDR3 sequence: CATSRVSVSGPYNEQFF. The CDR3 bases are TGTGCCACCAGCAGAGTGAGTGTGAGCGGCCCCTACAATGAGCAGTTCTTC. The full variable domain, rest sourced from reference TRBV15 and TRBJ2-1, is DAMVIQNPRYQVTQFGKPVTLSCSQTLNHNVMYWYQQKSSQAPKLLFHYYDKDFNNEADTPDNFQSRRPNTSFCFLDIRSPGLGDTAMYLCATSRVSVSGPYNEQFFGPGTRLTVL.